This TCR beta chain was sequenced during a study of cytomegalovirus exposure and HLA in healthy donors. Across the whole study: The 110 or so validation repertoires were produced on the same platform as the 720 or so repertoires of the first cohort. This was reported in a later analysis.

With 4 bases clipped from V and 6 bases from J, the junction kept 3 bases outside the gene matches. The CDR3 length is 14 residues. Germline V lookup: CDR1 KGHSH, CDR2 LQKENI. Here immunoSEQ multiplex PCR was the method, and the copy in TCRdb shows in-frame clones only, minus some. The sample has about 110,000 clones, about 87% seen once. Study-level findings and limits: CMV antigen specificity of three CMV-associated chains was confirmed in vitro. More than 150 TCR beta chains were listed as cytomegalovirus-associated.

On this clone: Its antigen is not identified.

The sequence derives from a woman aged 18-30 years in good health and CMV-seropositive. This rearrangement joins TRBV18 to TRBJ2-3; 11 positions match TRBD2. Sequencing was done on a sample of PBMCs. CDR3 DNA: TGTGCCAGCTCACTACTAGCGGGGGTGGATACGCAGTATTTT. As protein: CASSLLAGVDTQYF. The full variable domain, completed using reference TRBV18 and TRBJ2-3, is NAGVMQNPRHLVRRRGQEARLRCSPMKGHSHVYWYRQLPEEGLKFMVYLQKENIIDESGMPKERFSAEFPKEGPSILRIQQVVRGDSAAYFCASSLLAGVDTQYFGPGTRLTVL.